This TCR beta chain comes out of a study of shared clonotypes between healthy human individuals. Study-level findings and limits: Sequencing depth was expected to influence donor clonotype sharing.

Details on this clone: Its target is not known.

It was across several immunoSEQ plates that each subset's genomic DNA was evenly split. Only in-frame clones appear in the TCRdb table, and some are missing; sequencing was by immunoSEQ multiplex PCR. The top ten hold roughly 13% of the sample, which has 520,000 or so clones, less than 85% seen once. V lost 4 bases to trimming and J lost 5 bases; unmatched junction nucleotides: 11. The CDR3 is 16 amino acids. Germline V CDR1 and CDR2: SGHTA, FQGNSA. Within Nashville, Tennessee resided all donors, each a Caucasian adult. The chain employs TRBV7-2 and TRBJ2-3; 8 nucleotides align to TRBD2. Specimen: PBMCs. The clonotype was recovered from a woman aged 35 to 49 in good health. Some clones in this sample may be carry-over from other donors' samples. The CDR3 coding sequence is TGTGCCAGCAGCTCCCGAGCGGGAGCGGGAGTAGATACGCAGTATTTT. Encoded protein: CASSSRAGAGVDTQYF.